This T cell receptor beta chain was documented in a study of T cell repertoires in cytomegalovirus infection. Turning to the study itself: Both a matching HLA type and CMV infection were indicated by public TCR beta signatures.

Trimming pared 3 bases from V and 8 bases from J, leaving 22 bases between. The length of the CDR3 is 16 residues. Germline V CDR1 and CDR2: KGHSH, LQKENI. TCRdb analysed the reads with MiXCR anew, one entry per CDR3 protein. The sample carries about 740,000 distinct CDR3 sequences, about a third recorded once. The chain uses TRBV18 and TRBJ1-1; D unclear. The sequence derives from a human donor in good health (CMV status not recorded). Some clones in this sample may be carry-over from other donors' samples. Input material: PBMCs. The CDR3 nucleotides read TGTGCCAGCTCACCGCTTGACCGGGCCGCAGGTCAAGAAGCTTTCTTT. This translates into CASSPLDRAAGQEAFF. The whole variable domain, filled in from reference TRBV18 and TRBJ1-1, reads NAGVMQNPRHLVRRRGQEARLRCSPMKGHSHVYWYRQLPEEGLKFMVYLQKENIIDESGMPKERFSAEFPKEGPSILRIQQVVRGDSAAYFCASSPLDRAAGQEAFFGQGTRLTVV.